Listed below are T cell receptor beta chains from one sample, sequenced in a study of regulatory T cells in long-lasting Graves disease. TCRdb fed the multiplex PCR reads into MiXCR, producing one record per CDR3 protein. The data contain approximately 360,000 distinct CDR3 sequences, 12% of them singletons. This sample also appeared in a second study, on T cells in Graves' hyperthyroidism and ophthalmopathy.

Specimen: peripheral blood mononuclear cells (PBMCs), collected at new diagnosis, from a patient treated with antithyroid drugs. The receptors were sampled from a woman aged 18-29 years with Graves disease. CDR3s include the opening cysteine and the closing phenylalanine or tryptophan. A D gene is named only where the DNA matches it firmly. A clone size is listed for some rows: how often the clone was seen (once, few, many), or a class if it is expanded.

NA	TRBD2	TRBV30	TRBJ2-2	TGTGCCTGGAGTGTACGAGCGGGAGTAACCACGAACACCGGGGAGCTGTTTTTT	CAWSVRAGVTTNTGELFF
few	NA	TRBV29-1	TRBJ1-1	TGCAGCGTTGATGGTGGGGGGAACACTGAAGCTTTCTTT	CSVDGGGNTEAFF
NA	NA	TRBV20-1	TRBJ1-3	TGCAGTGCTAATGTTGGGGGAGGTGGAAACACCATATATTTT	CSANVGGGGNTIYF
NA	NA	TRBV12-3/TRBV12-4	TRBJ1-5	TGTGCCAGCACTGCCGGGAATGGTCAGCCCCAGCATTTT	CASTAGNGQPQHF
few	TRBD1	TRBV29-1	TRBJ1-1	TGCAGCGCCCGGACAGGGACGAACACTGAAGCTTTCTTT	CSARTGTNTEAFF
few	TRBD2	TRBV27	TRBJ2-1	TGTGCCAGCAGTACCCTAGCGGGAGCATACAATGAGCGGTTCTTC	CASSTLAGAYNERFF
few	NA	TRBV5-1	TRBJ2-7	TGTGCCAGCAGCTTTTCCGCGGGTCGGAGGGAGCAGTACTTC	CASSFSAGRREQYF
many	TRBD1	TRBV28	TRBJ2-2	TGTGCCAGCACTTCACTCGGACAGGAGGCATCCGCCGGGGAGCTGTTTTTT	CASTSLGQEASAGELFF
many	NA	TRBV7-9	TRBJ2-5	TGTGCCAGCAGCCCGCCGGGGGCGGCCCAAGAGACCCAGTACTTC	CASSPPGAAQETQYF
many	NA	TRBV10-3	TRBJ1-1	TGTGCCATCAGTGAGCCCGTCGGGCGGGACACTGAAGCTTTCTTT	CAISEPVGRDTEAFF
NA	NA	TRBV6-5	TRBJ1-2	TGTGCCAGCAGTTACTCAAGGGATAGCTACACCTTC	CASSYSRDSYTF
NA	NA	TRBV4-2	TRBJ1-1	TGTGCCAGCAGCCAGGAGGACCTCTTTGAAGCTTTCTTT	CASSQEDLFEAFF
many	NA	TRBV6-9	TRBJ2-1	TGTGCCAGCAGTTACGACAGGAGATACAATGAGCAGTTCTTC	CASSYDRRYNEQFF
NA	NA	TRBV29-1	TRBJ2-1	TGCAGCGTTGAGTCCTGGGGGTTTGAGCAGTTCTTC	CSVESWGFEQFF
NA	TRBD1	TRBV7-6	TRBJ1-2	TGTGCCAGCAGCCCTCGTGCCTCGGACAGGGGGAACTATGGCTACACCTTC	CASSPRASDRGNYGYTF
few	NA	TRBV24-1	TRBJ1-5	TGTGCCACCAGTGGGGGAAGGACGGGGCCCCAGCATTTT	CATSGGRTGPQHF
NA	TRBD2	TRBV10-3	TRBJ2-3	TGTGCCATCAGTGTGGCGGGGGGGGGGAGGGATACGCAGTATTTT	CAISVAGGGRDTQYF
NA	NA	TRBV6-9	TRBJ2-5	TGTGCCAGCAGTTACTCCCCCGCGAAAGAGACCCAGTACTTC	CASSYSPAKETQYF
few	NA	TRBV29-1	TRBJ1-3	TGCAGCGGACAGACGAGCTCTGGAAACACCATATATTTT	CSGQTSSGNTIYF
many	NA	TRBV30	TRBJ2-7	TGTGCCTGGGCCCTCCGACAGGCCTACGAGCAGTACTTC	CAWALRQAYEQYF
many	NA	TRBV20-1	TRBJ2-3	TGCAGTGCCTTGGGGACCCCTTCTAGCACAGATACGCAGTATTTT	CSALGTPSSTDTQYF
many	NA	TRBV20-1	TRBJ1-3	TGCAGTGCTAGAGACCTCAAACCTGGAAACACCATATATTTT	CSARDLKPGNTIYF
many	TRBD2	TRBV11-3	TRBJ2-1	TGTGCCAGCACCCCCCCCATACCCCCTGAGAGGACTAGCGGGATCTATGAGCAGTTCTTC	CASTPPIPPERTSGIYEQFF
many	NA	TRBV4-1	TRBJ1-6	TGCGCCAGCAGCCCCCTTCTAAAATGGGACACACATAATTCACCCCTCCACTTT	CASSPLLKWDTHNSPLHF
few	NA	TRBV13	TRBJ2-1	TGTGCCAGCAGCTCCACCGGACAGAGCTCCTACAATGAGCAGTTCTTC	CASSSTGQSSYNEQFF
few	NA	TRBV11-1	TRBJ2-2	TGTGCCAGCAGGGCGAAAACAGGACAGACGAACACCGGGGAGCTGTTTTTT	CASRAKTGQTNTGELFF
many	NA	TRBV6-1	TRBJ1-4	TGTGCCAGCAGTCCGTCAGGGGCAACTAATGAAAAACTGTTTTTT	CASSPSGATNEKLFF
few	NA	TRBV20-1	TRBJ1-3	TGCAGTGCCCGACCGAGGGGAAACTCTGGAAACACCATATATTTT	CSARPRGNSGNTIYF
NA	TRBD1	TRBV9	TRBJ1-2	TGTGCCAGCAGCGTAGGGGGACAGGGCGGCTATGGCTACACCTTC	CASSVGGQGGYGYTF
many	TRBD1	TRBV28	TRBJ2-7	TGTGCCAGCAGTTTATTGGTCCCTCCAATTGGTCTGGGACAGGGCAAAGGCGAGCAGTACTTC	CASSLLVPPIGLGQGKGEQYF
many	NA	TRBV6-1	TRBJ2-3	TGTGCCAGCAGGTCGACGGTTAGCACAGATACGCAGTATTTT	CASRSTVSTDTQYF
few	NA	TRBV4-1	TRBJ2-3	TGCGCCAGCAGCCAATCTCACACGACCATAGGCACAGATACGCAGTATTTT	CASSQSHTTIGTDTQYF
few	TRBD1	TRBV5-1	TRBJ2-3	TGCGCCAGCAGCTTTAAGACAGGGGGTTTCACAGATACGCAGTATTTT	CASSFKTGGFTDTQYF
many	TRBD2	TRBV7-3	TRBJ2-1	TGTGCCAGCAGCCTAGCGGGGGTGCACAATGAGCAGTTCTTC	CASSLAGVHNEQFF
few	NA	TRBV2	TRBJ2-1	TGTGCCAGCAAGACTCGTCTTGGAGATGAGCAGTTCTTC	CASKTRLGDEQFF